A selection of T cell receptor beta chains follows, all from one sample in a study of blood T cells in healthy people across ages. A single record per CDR3 protein comes from TCRdb applying MiXCR to the 5' RACE reads. The data show over 1,200,000 distinct CDR3 sequences, almost 60% seen once. The material sequenced was blood. The receptors were gathered from a man aged 18 to 35 in good health. CDR3s include the opening cysteine and the closing phenylalanine or tryptophan. D genes are given only for firm matches. For some rows the clone size is stated as once, few or many, or as a class when expanded; others skip it.

>-|few|TRBJ2-3|TRBV24-1
TGTGCCACCAGTGACACTTTCACAGATACGCAGTATTTT
CATSDTFTDTQYF
>-|-|TRBJ2-7|TRBV12-3/TRBV12-4
TGTGCCAGCAGTTCGTCCTCGGGACCGGTTAGGAACGAGCAGTACTTC
CASSSSSGPVRNEQYF
>-|-|TRBJ2-5|TRBV6-5
TGTGCCAGCAGTTACTCGATCGGGACCGAAGAGACCCAGTACTTC
CASSYSIGTEETQYF
>TRBD2|-|TRBJ2-3|TRBV10-3
TGTGCCATCAGTGAGCCTACTAGCGGGAGGGCCCAGACCTACACAGATACGCAGTATTTT
CAISEPTSGRAQTYTDTQYF
>-|-|TRBJ2-1|TRBV4-1
TGCGCCAGCAGCCCTCGGGCTCCAACGTCCTACAATGAGCAGTTCTTC
CASSPRAPTSYNEQFF
>TRBD2|-|TRBJ2-7|TRBV29-1
TGCAGCGTTGAGTTGGGAGGGCCTGGCGAGCAGTACTTC
CSVELGGPGEQYF
>-|once|TRBJ2-7|TRBV3-1
TGTGCCAGCAGCCCCGGAACATTAACTAAAGGATACGAGCAGTACTTC
CASSPGTLTKGYEQYF
>-|many|TRBJ2-7|TRBV29-1
TGCAGCGTTGAAGAGGACAGCCTAACCTACAATGAGCAGTACTTC
CSVEEDSLTYNEQYF
>-|-|TRBJ1-1|TRBV5-1
TGCGCCAGCAGCTACGACCCGCTGGGGAACACTGAAGCTTTCTTT
CASSYDPLGNTEAFF
>TRBD2|-|TRBJ2-1|TRBV9
TGTGCCAGCAGACCTCCTAGCGGCTACAATGAGCAGTTCTTC
CASRPPSGYNEQFF
>TRBD2|-|TRBJ2-1|TRBV4-2
TGTGCCAGCAGCCAGGCCGGGACTAGCGGTTACAATGAGCAGTTCTTC
CASSQAGTSGYNEQFF
>-|few|TRBJ2-5|TRBV4-1
TGCGCCAGCAGCCAAGATGGAGATACTCAAGAGACCCAGTACTTC
CASSQDGDTQETQYF
>-|-|TRBJ1-5|TRBV10-3
TGTGCCATCAGTGAGTCAATAGTTCAGCCCCAGCATTTT
CAISESIVQPQHF
>-|-|TRBJ2-5|TRBV28
TGTGCCAGCCCGCCTAGACCGACTAGAGATGCGCAAGAGACCCAGTACTTC
CASPPRPTRDAQETQYF
>TRBD1|-|TRBJ1-2|TRBV27
TGTGCCAGCAGTTTTAATCAGGGGGGTAACTATGGCTACACCTTC
CASSFNQGGNYGYTF
>TRBD1|-|TRBJ2-3|TRBV20-1
TGCAGCGTTGGGGGACAGGGCGCAGATACGCAGTATTTT
CSVGGQGADTQYF
>-|-|TRBJ1-6|TRBV28
TGTGCCAGCTACAAGGGCCGGGACACATATAATTCACCCCTCCACTTT
CASYKGRDTYNSPLHF
>-|-|TRBJ2-5|TRBV20-1
TGCAGTGCTAGACCCTCTGGACGGGAGACCCAGTACTTC
CSARPSGRETQYF
>TRBD2|few|TRBJ2-1|TRBV6-5
TGTGCCACTACTTCTCGGGGGGGCGCAAATGAGCAGTTCTTC
CATTSRGGANEQFF
>-|-|TRBJ2-1|TRBV7-9
TGTGCCAGCACCCCGGGACGCCGCTCCTACAATGAGCAGTTCTTC
CASTPGRRSYNEQFF
>TRBD2|-|TRBJ2-1|TRBV14
TGTGCCAGCAGCCAGGGACTAGCGGGTCGGGCGTATGAGCAGTTCTTC
CASSQGLAGRAYEQFF
>-|-|TRBJ2-7|TRBV29-1
TGCAGCGTTGAAGAGGCTGACAGTTACGAGCAGTACTTC
CSVEEADSYEQYF
>TRBD1|-|TRBJ2-5|TRBV5-1
TGCGCCAGCCAGGACAGGGCACAAGAGACCCAGTACTTC
CASQDRAQETQYF
>-|-|TRBJ2-1|TRBV11-2
TGTGCCAGCAGCTTAGCCAGGGAGCCGCAGTTCTTC
CASSLAREPQFF
>-|-|TRBJ1-1|TRBV4-1
TGCGCCAGCAGACGTGTCGCGGACACTGAAGCTTTCTTT
CASRRVADTEAFF
>TRBD2|-|TRBJ2-7|TRBV4-1
TGCGCCAGCAGCCAGGACCGGGGGGGATACTACGAGCAGTACTTC
CASSQDRGGYYEQYF
>-|-|TRBJ1-1|TRBV6-1
TGTGCCAGCAGCTCCCTCGCGGCGGGGAGGACTGAAGCTTTCTTT
CASSSLAAGRTEAFF
>TRBD2|-|TRBJ2-1|TRBV4-1
TGCGCCAGCAGCCAGGGACTAGCGGGGGTAATAACGCAGTTCTTC
CASSQGLAGVITQFF
>-|once|TRBJ2-2|TRBV27
TGTGCCAGCAGTTTACTCGGGGGCTCGAACACCGGGGAGCTGTTTTTT
CASSLLGGSNTGELFF
>-|-|TRBJ1-1|TRBV4-3
TGCGCCAGCAGCCAAGTTCCGGGAGCGGGCACTGAAGCTTTCTTT
CASSQVPGAGTEAFF
>-|-|TRBJ1-1|TRBV20-1
TGCAGTGCTAGAGCGCTTGGTCGGAACACTAAAGCTTTCTTT
CSARALGRNTKAFF
>-|-|TRBJ2-1|TRBV5-1
TGCGCCAGCAGCCAAAACGGGGCGAACAATGAGCAGTTCTTC
CASSQNGANNEQFF
>-|few|TRBJ2-7|TRBV20-1
TGCAGTGCCAAACTCCCCGACAACTCCTACGAGCAGTACTTC
CSAKLPDNSYEQYF
>TRBD2|-|TRBJ2-7|TRBV12-3/TRBV12-4
TGTGCTAGCCTACGGGGGGGTTTCTACGAGCAGTACTTC
CASLRGGFYEQYF
>TRBD2|-|TRBJ2-4|TRBV14
TGTGCCAGCAGCCCTGACCTAGCGGGAACTGAGCAGTACTTC
CASSPDLAGTEQYF
>-|-|TRBJ2-4|TRBV6-2/TRBV6-3
TGTGCCAGCAGTTTTCAGCCTGCCAAAAACATTCAGTACTTC
CASSFQPAKNIQYF
>TRBD1|-|TRBJ1-2|TRBV7-9
TGTGCCAGCAGCGGGCCAGGGACAGGGGGCGAGGGCTACACCTTC
CASSGPGTGGEGYTF
>-|-|TRBJ2-1|TRBV28
TGTGCCAGCAGGCATCTCGGACACAATGAGCAGTTCTTC
CASRHLGHNEQFF
>TRBD2|-|TRBJ2-5|TRBV20-1
TGCAGCGCTAGAACTGTAGCGGGAGGGAACCTCCGGGAGACCCAGTACTTC
CSARTVAGGNLRETQYF
>TRBD1|few|TRBJ2-7|TRBV10-3
TGTGCCATCAGACCCGTTCAGGGGGCCAGCTACGAGCAGTACTTC
CAIRPVQGASYEQYF
>-|few|TRBJ2-1|TRBV7-7
TGTGCCAGCAGCTTAGACACTAGCCCCTACAATGAGCAGTTCTTC
CASSLDTSPYNEQFF